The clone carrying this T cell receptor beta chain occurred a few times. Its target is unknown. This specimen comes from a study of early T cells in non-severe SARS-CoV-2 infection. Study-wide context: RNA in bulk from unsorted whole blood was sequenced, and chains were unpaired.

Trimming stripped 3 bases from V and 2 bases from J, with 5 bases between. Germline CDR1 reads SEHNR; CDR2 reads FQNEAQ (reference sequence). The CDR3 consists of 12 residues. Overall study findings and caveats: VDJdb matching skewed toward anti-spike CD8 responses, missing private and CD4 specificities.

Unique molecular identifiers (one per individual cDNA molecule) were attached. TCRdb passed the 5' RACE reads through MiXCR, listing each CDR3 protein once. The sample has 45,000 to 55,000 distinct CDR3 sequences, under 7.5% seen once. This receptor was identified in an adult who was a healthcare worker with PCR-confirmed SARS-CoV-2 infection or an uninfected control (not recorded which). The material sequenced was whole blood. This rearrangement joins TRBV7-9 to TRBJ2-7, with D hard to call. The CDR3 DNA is TGTGCCAGCAGCTTTGGAGCCTACGAGCAGTACTTC. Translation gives CASSFGAYEQYF.